The 31 T cell receptor beta chains below come from one sample, sequenced in a study of shared clonotypes between healthy human individuals. The data were produced by immunoSEQ multiplex PCR, yet TCRdb's version contains in-frame clones alone and is incomplete. Counted here are around 2.5 million clones, 80% to 95% occurring once; the ten biggest clones make up around 0.37%. The specimen was naive CD4+ T cells from PBMCs. Subset given: CD45RA+ positively selected. These receptors all come from a man aged 18 to 30 in good health. Some clones in this sample may be carry-over from other donors' samples.

This chain links TRBV15 with TRBJ1-2; D possibly corresponds to TRBD1 (5 bases). The CDR3 covers 14 residues. Germline CDR1 and CDR2: LNHNV and YYDKDF (reference sequence). V dropped 3 bases and J dropped 3 bases, with 11 bases sitting between them. CDR3 in DNA: TGTGCCACCAGCAGTCAGGGTGACTACTATGGCTACACCTTC. Translation: CATSSQGDYYGYTF.

This rearrangement joins TRBV4-3 to TRBJ1-4; no reliable D call. The V and J ends lost 4 bases and 10 bases respectively, with 13 bases between them. The CDR3 loop spans 13 amino acids. Germline V lookup: CDR1 LGHNA, CDR2 YSLEER. Written as DNA, the CDR3 is TGCGCCAGCAGCCGCACGAAAATGGCAAAACTGTTTTTT. It yields the protein CASSRTKMAKLFF.

This clone was picked up one time. The rearrangement links TRBV7-2 to TRBJ2-7, with 9 nucleotides matching TRBD2. This CDR3 has 17 residues. The V gene's germline CDR1 is SGHTA and CDR2 FQGNSA. V trimming: 0 bases; J trimming: 2 bases; junction bases outside the gene matches: 8. DNA for the CDR3: TGTGCCAGCAGCTTAGCCAGACTAGCGGAGATCCCCTACGAGCAGTACTTC. The encoded protein is CASSLARLAEIPYEQYF.

The V gene is TRBV7-3, the J gene TRBJ2-2, with D possibly called TRBD1 or TRBD2 (5 bases each). From germline, CDR1 is SGHTA and CDR2 FQGTGA. V lost 5 bases and J lost 5, with 18 bases in between. The CDR3 runs 16 residues. The CDR3 region has the DNA TGTGCCAGCAGCCCAACCCGGCAGGGCGGGACCGGGGAGCTGTTTTTT. Its translation: CASSPTRQGGTGELFF.

The CDR3 loop is CAISESKNIQYF. The CDR3 bases are TGTGCCATCAGTGAGTCCAAAAACATTCAGTACTTC. The chain employs TRBV10-3 and TRBJ2-4, with D unresolved. Deletions cut 0 bases from V and 3 bases from J, with 0 bases between. In germline, CDR1 is ENHRY, CDR2 SYGVKD. The CDR3 contains 12 residues.

This clone has a single count. The J gene is TRBJ2-2, the V gene TRBV28; maybe TRBD2 (6 bases). The ends were cut back, 6 bases at V and 6 bases at J, with 14 bases in the middle. The CDR3 loop spans 14 amino acids. CDR1 is MDHEN and CDR2 is SYDVKM in the germline V gene. Here the CDR3 DNA reads TGTGCCAGCAGGTCTGGCGGGGTGCCCGGGGAGCTGTTTTTT. Translating it yields CASRSGGVPGELFF.

The chain has TRBV5-1 and TRBJ1-5; 7 bases map to TRBD1. V dropped 1 base and J dropped 4; count of bases not matched to a gene: 2. The CDR3 covers 14 residues. CDR1 is SGHRS and CDR2 is YFSETQ in the germline V gene. The CDR3 nucleotides read TGCGCCAGCAGCTTGTCGGGACAGAATCAGCCCCAGCATTTT. Its translation is CASSLSGQNQPQHF.

The V and J genes are TRBV7-2 and TRBJ2-7; TRBD2 aligns across 14 bases. CDR1 is SGHTA and CDR2 is FQGNSA in the germline V gene. The CDR3 loop spans 16 amino acids. V lost 4 bases, J lost 3 bases, and 5 bases stayed unmatched. The CDR3 DNA is TGTGCCAGCAGCTGGGGGACTAGCGGGAGCCTCTACGAGCAGTACTTC. Its protein product is CASSWGTSGSLYEQYF.

The chain carries TRBV5-4 and TRBJ2-3; TRBD2 aligns across 11 bases. This CDR3 is 18 amino acids long. The trim removed 6 bases at V and 0 bases at J, leaving 12 bases unmatched. Germline lookup yields CDR1 SGHNT and CDR2 YYREEE (reference sequence). Written as DNA, the CDR3 is TGTGCCAGCACCCGGGGGGTAGCGGGAGGGGCTAGCACAGATACGCAGTATTTT. Protein: CASTRGVAGGASTDTQYF.

The V and J genes are TRBV19 and TRBJ2-2; 9 nucleotides line up with TRBD2. There are 16 residues in the CDR3. Germline CDR1 reads LNHDA; CDR2 reads SQIVND (reference sequence). Losses at the gene ends were 4 bases for V and 3 bases for J; bases not matched to a gene: 6. CDR3: CASSKVAGVYTGELFF. CDR3 DNA sequence: TGTGCCAGTAGTAAAGTAGCGGGAGTTTACACCGGGGAGCTGTTTTTT.

V usage is TRBV30 and J usage is TRBJ1-2; 11 bases agree with TRBD1. The CDR3 runs 19 residues. Germline V gene lookup returns CDR1 GTSNPN and CDR2 SVGIG (reference sequence). The V gene end was trimmed by 3 bases and the J gene end by 4 bases; junction bases not matched to a gene: 19. CDR3 sequence (DNA): TGTGCCTGGAGCTCCCTCTTCGGGACAGGGGGAAGGGAGGGCTATGGCTACACCTTC. Residues: CAWSSLFGTGGREGYGYTF.

The rearrangement links TRBV7-3 to TRBJ1-3; 7 bases map to TRBD1. The CDR3 consists of 15 residues. The V segment lost 5 bases and the J segment 7 bases; nucleotides outside the gene matches: 11. Germline V gene lookup returns CDR1 SGHTA and CDR2 FQGTGA. CDR3 nucleotides: TGTGCCAGCAGCCTAAGACTTAGGGGGCGGAACACCATATATTTT. Protein product: CASSLRLRGRNTIYF.

A note on this clone: This specimen includes other DNA sequences encoding the same CDR3. The chain is built from TRBV6-5 and TRBJ1-5; 7 bases are a match to TRBD1. The germline V gene has CDR1 MNHEY and CDR2 SVGAGI. After removal of 2 bases from V and 5 bases from J, the junction contained 0 bases not matched to a gene. The CDR3 has 13 amino acids. The chain's CDR3 is CASSYQGDQPQHF. The CDR3 coding sequence is TGTGCCAGCAGTTACCAGGGGGATCAGCCCCAGCATTTT.

The rearrangement links TRBV30 to TRBJ1-5; D ambiguous. V lost 8 bases and J 0 bases, leaving 11 bases between the germline ends. Per germline, CDR1 GTSNPN and CDR2 SVGIG (reference sequence). The CDR3 loop spans 13 amino acids. The CDR3 sequence is CAASWDSNQPQHF. DNA for the CDR3: TGTGCCGCTTCATGGGATAGCAATCAGCCCCAGCATTTT.

The chain combines TRBV9 with TRBJ1-6, with D hard to call. V lost 3 bases to trimming and J lost 10 bases, with 26 bases between them. The CDR3 runs to 18 residues. CDR1 and CDR2 from the germline V gene are SGDLS and YYNGEE. CDR3 nucleotide sequence: TGTGCCAGCAGCGCCTATGCAACTGGCTCTCGCGGTAGCTCACCCCTCCACTTT. Translated: CASSAYATGSRGSSPLHF.

The chain joins TRBV6-6 to TRBJ1-4; perhaps TRBD1 as D (6 bases). This CDR3 is built from 15 residues. CDR1 and CDR2 from the germline V gene are MNHNY and SVGAGI (reference sequence). V was pared by 5 bases and J by 6 bases, with 16 bases between. The chain's CDR3 is CASSPLGADYEKLFF. The CDR3 DNA reads TGTGCCAGCAGTCCCCTGGGGGCGGATTATGAAAAACTGTTTTTT.

This clone is a singleton in its sample. The V gene is TRBV11-2, the J gene TRBJ1-3, with 7 bases identical to TRBD1. The V and J ends lost 4 bases and 5 bases, in that order; junction bases with no gene match: 8. The germline CDR1 and CDR2 sequences are SGHAT and FQNNGV. This CDR3 region has 15 residues. CDR3 DNA: TGTGCCAGCAGCTCCCACAGGGGAGCAAGAAACACCATATATTTT. This sequence encodes CASSSHRGARNTIYF.

This clone was seen more than once but under ten times. The chain couples TRBV7-9 to TRBJ1-1; D call uncertain. V gave up 4 bases and J gave up 7 bases, with 7 bases separating them. The germline gives CDR1 SEHNR, CDR2 FQNEAQ (reference sequence). The CDR3 extends over 11 amino acids. The chain's CDR3 is CASSSTVEAFF. DNA for the CDR3: TGTGCCAGCAGCTCCACTGTTGAAGCTTTCTTT.

The chain carries TRBV2 and TRBJ2-7; a weak D match, TRBD2 (5 bases). CDR1 and CDR2 (germline): SNHLY, FYNNEI. Trimming stripped 5 bases from V and 6 bases from J, with 17 bases between. The CDR3 has 14 amino acids. The CDR3 region has the DNA TGTGCCAGCAGTCAATCGGGAAGGCCAGCCGAGCAGTACTTC. It encodes CASSQSGRPAEQYF.

The chain employs TRBV4-1 and TRBJ2-3, with a weak D call TRBD2 (5 bases). V was clipped by 0 bases and J by 7 bases, with 14 bases between them. Germline V lookup: CDR1 MGHRA, CDR2 YSYEKL. The CDR3 sequence is 15 residues long. The CDR3 region is CASSQEFGRGHTQYF. CDR3 nucleotide sequence: TGCGCCAGCAGCCAAGAGTTTGGCCGCGGGCATACGCAGTATTTT.

The chain carries TRBV5-1 and TRBJ2-7, with D perhaps assigned TRBD1 or TRBD2 (5 bases each). Trimming shortened V by 3 bases and J by 3 bases, and 7 bases separated the two germline ends. Germline CDR1 SGHRS, CDR2 YFSETQ. The CDR3 runs 12 residues. Here the CDR3 reads CASSSRGYEQYF. The CDR3 DNA reads TGCGCCAGCAGCTCGAGGGGCTACGAGCAGTACTTC.

The chain couples TRBV28 to TRBJ1-5, with D perhaps TRBD1 (6 bases). The CDR3 is 12 residues long. Trimming cost V 5 bases and J 6 bases, with 8 bases left between them. Germline V lookup: CDR1 MDHEN, CDR2 SYDVKM. The CDR3 nucleotides read TGTGCCAGCAGTACGACAGGTCAGCCCCAGCATTTT. Translation: CASSTTGQPQHF.

A single count supports this clone. This chain uses TRBV28 with TRBJ2-7; 7 bases align to TRBD2. The CDR3 totals 15 residues. Germline values: CDR1 MDHEN, CDR2 SYDVKM. V trimming: 6 bases; J trimming: 9 bases; junction bases outside the gene matches: 17. Here the CDR3 DNA reads TGTGCCAGCAGCCTATCCGGACTAGTTGTAGGTGTGCAGTACTTC. It yields the protein CASSLSGLVVGVQYF.

This clone was recorded only once. The gene calls are TRBV19 and TRBJ2-6, with 9 bases that match TRBD1. The V segment lost 6 bases and the J segment 2 bases; nucleotides outside the gene matches: 5. The length of the CDR3 is 16 residues. CDR1 LNHDA and CDR2 SQIVND come from the germline V gene (reference sequence). The CDR3 DNA is TGTGCCAGTAGGTCCCGGGACAGGGCTGGGGCCAACGTCCTGACTTTC. Amino acid sequence: CASRSRDRAGANVLTF. Filled out from reference TRBV19 and TRBJ2-6, the complete variable domain reads DGGITQSPKYLFRKEGQNVTLSCEQNLNHDAMYWYRQDPGQGLRLIYYSQIVNDFQKGDIAEGYSVSREKKESFPLTVTSAQKNPTAFYLCASRSRDRAGANVLTFGAGSRLTVL.

J is TRBJ2-7 and V is TRBV19; 9 bases are a match to TRBD1. The CDR3 is made up of 15 amino acids. Germline CDR1 LNHDA, CDR2 SQIVND (reference sequence). V trimming: 5 bases; J trimming: 9 bases; junction bases outside the gene matches: 14. The CDR3 reads CASSLGTGQGFGQYF. The CDR3 coding sequence is TGTGCCAGTAGTCTCGGAACGGGACAGGGTTTTGGGCAGTACTTC.

V gene TRBV11-2 combines with J gene TRBJ2-3; TRBD2 is a possible D gene (7 bases). The CDR3 has 14 amino acids. V was trimmed by 5 bases and J by 5 bases, leaving 14 bases between them. Germline-derived CDR1 and CDR2 are SGHAT and FQNNGV. CDR3 sequence reads: CASSNRRGGDTQYF. The CDR3 DNA reads as TGTGCCAGCAGCAATCGAAGGGGGGGAGATACGCAGTATTTT.

The CDR3 sequence: CAWSVNLAGDEQYF. The CDR3 bases are TGTGCCTGGAGTGTAAACCTAGCGGGAGACGAGCAGTACTTC. V is TRBV30 and J is TRBJ2-7, with TRBD2 identical over 10 bases. In germline, CDR1 is GTSNPN, CDR2 SVGIG (reference sequence). V gave up 0 bases and J gave up 5 bases; unmatched junction bases: 4. The CDR3 loop spans 14 amino acids. Complete variable domain (other parts from reference TRBV30 and TRBJ2-7): SQTIHQWPATLVQPVGSPLSLECTVEGTSNPNLYWYRQAAGRGLQLLFYSVGIGQISSEVPQNLSASRPQDRQFILSSKKLLLSDSGFYLCAWSVNLAGDEQYFGPGTRLTVT.

The chain carries TRBV6-1 and TRBJ1-4, with a tentative D call TRBD1 (6 bases). Trimming removed 6 bases from V and 4 bases from J, with 9 bases in between. CDR3 length: 13 residues. Germline lookup yields CDR1 MNHNS and CDR2 SASEGT. This CDR3 reads CASSRDINEKLFF. The CDR3 DNA follows: TGTGCCAGCAGCAGGGACATTAATGAAAAACTGTTTTTT.

The V gene is TRBV15, the J gene TRBJ2-1; D not certain. Trimming removed 0 bases from V and 0 bases from J, with 6 bases in between. The germline V gene has CDR1 LNHNV and CDR2 YYDKDF (reference sequence). The CDR3 covers 15 residues. CDR3 loop: CATSREASSYNEQFF. CDR3 in DNA: TGTGCCACCAGCAGAGAGGCTAGCTCCTACAATGAGCAGTTCTTC.

For this clone: The sample carries other DNA sequences with the same CDR3. The genes are TRBV5-1 and TRBJ2-5; D is possibly TRBD2 (6 bases). CDR1 is SGHRS, CDR2 YFSETQ, per germline. V was trimmed by 4 bases and J by 1 base, leaving 8 bases between them. The CDR3 covers 13 residues. CDR3 coding DNA: TGCGCCAGCAGCCTCGGGGGCCAAGAGACCCAGTACTTC. Translated: CASSLGGQETQYF.

The V and J genes are TRBV29-1 and TRBJ2-2; D perhaps matches TRBD2 (6 bases). The CDR3 sequence is 15 residues long. The V end was cut by 2 bases, the J end by 6 bases, with 16 bases between. Per germline, CDR1 SQVTM and CDR2 ANQGSEA. CDR3 in amino acids: CSVELVGRMPGELFF. The CDR3 DNA is TGCAGCGTTGAACTGGTCGGGAGAATGCCCGGGGAGCTGTTTTTT.